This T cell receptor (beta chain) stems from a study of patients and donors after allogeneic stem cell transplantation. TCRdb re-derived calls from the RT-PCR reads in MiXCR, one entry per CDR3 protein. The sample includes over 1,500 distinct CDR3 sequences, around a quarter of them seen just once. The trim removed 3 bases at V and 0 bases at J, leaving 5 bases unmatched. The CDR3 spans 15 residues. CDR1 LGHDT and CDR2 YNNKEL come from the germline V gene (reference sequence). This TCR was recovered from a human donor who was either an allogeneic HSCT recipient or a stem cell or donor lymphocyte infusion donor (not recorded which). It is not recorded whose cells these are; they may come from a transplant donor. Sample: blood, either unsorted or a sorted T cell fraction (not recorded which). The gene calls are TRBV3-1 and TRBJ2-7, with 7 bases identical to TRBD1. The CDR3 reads CASSQGQRISYEQYF. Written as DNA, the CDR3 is TGTGCCAGCAGCCAGGGACAGCGAATCTCCTACGAGCAGTACTTC.